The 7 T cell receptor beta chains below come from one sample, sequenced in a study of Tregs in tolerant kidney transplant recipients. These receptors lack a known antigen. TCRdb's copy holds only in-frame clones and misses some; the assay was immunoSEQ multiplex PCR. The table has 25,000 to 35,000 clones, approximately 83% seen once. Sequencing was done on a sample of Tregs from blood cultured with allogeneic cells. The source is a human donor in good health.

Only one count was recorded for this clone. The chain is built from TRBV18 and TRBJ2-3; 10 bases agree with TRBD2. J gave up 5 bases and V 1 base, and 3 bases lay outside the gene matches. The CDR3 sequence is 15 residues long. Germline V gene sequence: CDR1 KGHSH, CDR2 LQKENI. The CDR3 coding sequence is TGTGCCAGCTCACCACTCAGCGGGAGGGGAGATACGCAGTATTTT. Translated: CASSPLSGRGDTQYF.

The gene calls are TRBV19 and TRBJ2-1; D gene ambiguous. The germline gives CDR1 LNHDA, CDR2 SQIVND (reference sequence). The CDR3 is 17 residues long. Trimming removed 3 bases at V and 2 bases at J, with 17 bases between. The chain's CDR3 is CASSIVTPYRTYNEQFF. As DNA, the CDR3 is TGTGCCAGTAGTATTGTAACGCCGTATCGGACCTACAATGAGCAGTTCTTC.

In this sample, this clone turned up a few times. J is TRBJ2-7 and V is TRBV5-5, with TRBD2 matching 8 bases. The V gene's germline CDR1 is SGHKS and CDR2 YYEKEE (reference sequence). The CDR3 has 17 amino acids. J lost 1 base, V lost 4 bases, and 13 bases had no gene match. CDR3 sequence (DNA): TGTGCCAGCAGCCTGGAGTTGGCGGGAGGAGGATCCTACGAGCAGTACTTC. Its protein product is CASSLELAGGGSYEQYF.

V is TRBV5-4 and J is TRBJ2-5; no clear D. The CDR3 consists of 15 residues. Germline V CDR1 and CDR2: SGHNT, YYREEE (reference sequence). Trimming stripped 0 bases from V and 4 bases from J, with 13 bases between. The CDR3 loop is CASSLEPSDRETQYF. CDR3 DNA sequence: TGTGCCAGCAGCTTGGAGCCCAGCGATAGAGAGACCCAGTACTTC.

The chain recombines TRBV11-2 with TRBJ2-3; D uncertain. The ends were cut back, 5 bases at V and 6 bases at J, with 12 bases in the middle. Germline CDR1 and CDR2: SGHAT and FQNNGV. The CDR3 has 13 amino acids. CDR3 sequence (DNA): TGTGCCAGCAGCCCTCAACGGTACGATACGCAGTATTTT. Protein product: CASSPQRYDTQYF.

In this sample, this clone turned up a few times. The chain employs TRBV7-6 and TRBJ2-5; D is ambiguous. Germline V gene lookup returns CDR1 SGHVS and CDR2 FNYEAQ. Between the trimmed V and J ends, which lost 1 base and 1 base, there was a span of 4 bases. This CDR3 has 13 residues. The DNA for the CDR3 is TGTGCCAGCAGCTTAGGGCCCCAAGAGACCCAGTACTTC. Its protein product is CASSLGPQETQYF. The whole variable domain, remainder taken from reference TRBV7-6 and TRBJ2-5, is GAGVSQSPRYKVTKRGQDVALRCDPISGHVSLYWYRQALGQGPEFLTYFNYEAQQDKSGLPNDRFSAERPEGSISTLTIQRTEQRDSAMYRCASSLGPQETQYFGPGTRLLVL.

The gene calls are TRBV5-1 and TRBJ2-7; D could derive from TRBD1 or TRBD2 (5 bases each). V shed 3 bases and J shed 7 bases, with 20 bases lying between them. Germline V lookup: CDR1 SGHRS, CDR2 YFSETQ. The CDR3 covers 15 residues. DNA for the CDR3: TGCGCCAGCAGCTCTTCCCCGGGGCTCTTCGGTGAGCAGTACTTC. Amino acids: CASSSSPGLFGEQYF.